The clone carrying this T cell receptor (beta chain) was counted a single time. Original processing notes: Amplified reference gene primers provided the basis for estimating nucleated cell counts. The data were produced by immunoSEQ multiplex PCR, yet TCRdb's version contains in-frame clones alone and is incomplete. D and trimming were read from the DNA, whereas the V and J calls and clone size are those reported in that table. Of 300,000 to 350,000 clones listed, almost 90% are singletons. The CDR3 is 14 residues long. CDR1 and CDR2 from the germline V gene are SGDLS and YYNGEE. Deletions cut 2 bases from V and 2 bases from J, with 9 bases between. Clinical history reported by participants formed the basis on which cohorts were assigned. The sample comes from a study of blood T cell repertoires in COVID-19. Overall study: COVID-19 samples from acute and convalescent phases originated in the United States, Italy and Spain. PBMCs, B-cell-depleted T cells, or T cells provided the cDNA or gDNA that made up the material.

The sequence came from a woman in her late teens or twenties with acute COVID-19. Sequencing was performed on PBMCs or T cells enriched from blood (not recorded which). The chain has TRBV9 and TRBJ2-3; D perhaps matches TRBD2 (5 bases). CDR3 bases: TGTGCCAGCAGCGTCGAGGGCCCCACAGATACGCAGTATTTT. This gives the protein CASSVEGPTDTQYF.